Presented here are 5 T cell receptor beta chains from one specimen sequenced in a study of CD8+CD57+ T cells in acquired aplastic anemia. Profiling of TCR beta VDJ combinations and CDR3 sequences used genomic DNA as template. TCRdb reprocessed the reads via MiXCR and lists one record per CDR3 protein. Of 200,000 to 250,000 distinct CDR3 sequences in the sample, 34% were seen once. Material: sorted CD4+, CD8+, or CD8+CD57+ T cells (not recorded which) from PBMCs. Receptors were obtained from a human donor in good health, serving as a control.

The chain carries TRBV24-1 and TRBJ1-1; D unclear. The CDR3 is 14 amino acids. Trimming cost V 4 bases and J 1 base, with 9 bases left between them. CDR1 is KGHDR, CDR2 SFDVKD, per germline. DNA for the CDR3: TGTGCCACCAGTGAGATGCCGCCGAACACTGAAGCTTTCTTT. This translates into CATSEMPPNTEAFF.

This clonotype has just a few counts. This sequence joins TRBV20-1 and TRBJ2-5; a possible D gene is TRBD2 (7 bases). The CDR3 has 19 residues. The germline gives CDR1 DFQATT, CDR2 SNEGSKA (reference sequence). Trimming pared 0 bases from V and 2 bases from J, leaving 25 bases between. CDR3 DNA: TGCAGTGCTAGAGATCTTGGACGGGGGGCCCGACGATCGCAAGAGACCCAGTACTTC. As protein: CSARDLGRGARRSQETQYF.

Comment on this clonotype: Without the conserved terminal phenylalanine or tryptophan, this CDR3 likely stems from a read error. No DNA is shown, since the ends of the CDR3 on it are uncertain; the CDR3 is the one TCRdb lists. The V call is TRBV2, the J call TRBJ2-7; whether TRBD1, the table's D call, matches the DNA was not checked. Both ends counted, the CDR3 spans 15 residues. CDR1 is SNHLY, CDR2 FYNNEI, per germline. CDR3 residues: CASIGLGQGSYEQHL.

The CDR3: CASSRLGGGDEQFF. The CDR3 coding sequence is TGTGCCAGCAGCCGACTCGGGGGGGGAGATGAGCAGTTCTTC. This chain links TRBV3-1 with TRBJ2-1; 8 bases are a match to TRBD2. J lost 8 bases, V lost 4 bases, and 7 bases had no gene match. Germline V gene data show CDR1 as LGHDT and CDR2 as YNNKEL (reference sequence). CDR3 size: 14 residues.

Worth noting for this clonotype: One end of the junction varies from germline; a read error may be responsible. The rearrangement links TRBV10-3 to TRBJ2-7; D is uncertain. In germline, CDR1 is ENHRY, CDR2 SYGVKD. The CDR3 runs 13 residues. The CDR3 protein is CAISESLNCEQYF. The CDR3 nucleotides read TGTGCTATCAGTGAGTCTTTGAACTGCGAGCAGTACTTC.